These 21 T cell receptor beta chains originate from one sample sequenced in a study of cytomegalovirus exposure and HLA in healthy donors. It was with 60 Vbeta and 13 Jbeta primers that the PCR ran. The assay was immunoSEQ multiplex PCR, and TCRdb's table has in-frame clones only and misses some. This table has around 190,000 clones, 84% appearing once. The sequencing sample was made of PBMCs. Source of these receptors: a girl aged 2 to 10 in good health and CMV-seropositive.

This chain connects TRBV10-2 to TRBJ2-7; the match to TRBD2 covers 9 bases. Trimming cost V 0 bases and J 4 bases; bases outside gene matches: 10. The CDR3 has 17 amino acids. CDR1 is WSHSY and CDR2 is SAAADI in the germline V gene. In DNA, the CDR3 is TGCGCCAGCAGTGAGTCGCCTAGCGGGGATGGTACGTACGAGCAGTACTTC. Protein: CASSESPSGDGTYEQYF.

The chain uses TRBV2 and TRBJ2-7; perhaps TRBD1 as D (7 bases). The germline CDR1 and CDR2 sequences are SNHLY and FYNNEI. CDR3 length: 14 amino acids. V lost 7 bases, J lost 1 base, and 14 bases lay in between. DNA for the CDR3: TGTGCCAGCAAGGCGTCAGGGGGGTCCTACGAGCAGTACTTC. It yields the protein CASKASGGSYEQYF. Drawing the rest from reference TRBV2 and TRBJ2-7, the complete variable domain is EPEVTQTPSHQVTQMGQEVILRCVPISNHLYFYWYRQILGQKVEFLVSFYNNEISEKSEIFDDQFSVERPDGSNFTLKIRSTKLEDSAMYFCASKASGGSYEQYFGPGTRLTVT.

This chain connects TRBV5-1 to TRBJ1-1, with a weak D call TRBD1 (5 bases). In germline, CDR1 is SGHRS, CDR2 YFSETQ. The CDR3 has 13 amino acids. V dropped 0 bases and J dropped 5 bases, with 8 bases sitting between them. CDR3 DNA: TGCGCCAGCAGCTTGGAAGGGGAAACTGAAGCTTTCTTT. It codes for CASSLEGETEAFF.

The chain uses TRBV21-1 and TRBJ2-5; the D call in the table, TRBD1, was not verified against the DNA. The DNA end is a closer match to TRBJ2-7, so the J assignment may be wrong. TRBV21-1 is listed as a pseudogene. CDR3 length equals 14 residues. This chain's CDR3 is CASRGRTEFYEQYF. In DNA form, the CDR3 reads TGTGCCAGCAGAGGACGGACAGAGTTCTACGAGCAGTACTTC.

The rearrangement uses TRBV5-6 and TRBJ2-5, with a tentative D call TRBD2 (5 bases). The CDR3 covers 13 residues. V was pared by 4 bases and J by 13 bases, with 20 bases between. Per the germline V gene, CDR1 is SGHDT and CDR2 is YYEEEE. CDR3 sequence (DNA): TGTGCCAGCAGCACACCGACTACCTCCGGCGGGTACTTC. Translation: CASSTPTTSGGYF.

The chain employs TRBV19 and TRBJ1-2, with TRBD1 identical over 7 bases. V trimming: 3 bases; J trimming: 4 bases; junction bases outside the gene matches: 11. Germline V gene lookup returns CDR1 LNHDA and CDR2 SQIVND (reference sequence). This CDR3 region has 16 residues. The DNA of the CDR3 is TGTGCCAGTAGTATTCCCTCCCGACAGGGTGTCTATGGCTACACCTTC. Translation: CASSIPSRQGVYGYTF. Complete variable domain (other parts from reference TRBV19 and TRBJ1-2): DGGITQSPKYLFRKEGQNVTLSCEQNLNHDAMYWYRQDPGQGLRLIYYSQIVNDFQKGDIAEGYSVSREKKESFPLTVTSAQKNPTAFYLCASSIPSRQGVYGYTFGSGTRLTVV.

The V and J genes are TRBV6-5 and TRBJ1-5, with D possibly being TRBD1 (6 bases). V was clipped by 8 bases and J by 7 bases, with 21 bases between them. The germline V gene has CDR1 MNHEY and CDR2 SVGAGI. This CDR3 has 15 amino acids. DNA for the CDR3: TGTGCCAGCGGCTTCCGGGACACCGTCCCACAGCCCCAGCATTTT. Translated: CASGFRDTVPQPQHF.

This clone was seen a handful of times. V is TRBV27 and J is TRBJ2-6; TRBD1 aligns across 7 bases. V lost 6 bases to trimming and J lost 2 bases; unmatched junction nucleotides: 4. CDR3 size: 15 residues. Germline values: CDR1 MNHEY, CDR2 SMNVEV (reference sequence). CDR3 residues: CASRVTGTGANVLTF. In DNA, the CDR3 is TGTGCCAGCAGAGTGACAGGGACTGGGGCCAACGTCCTGACTTTC.

This chain joins TRBV27 and TRBJ1-5; D possibly corresponds to TRBD1 (5 bases). Trimming cost V 7 bases and J 6 bases, with 16 bases left between them. Germline CDR1 reads MNHEY; CDR2 reads SMNVEV (reference sequence). The CDR3 has 14 amino acids. This chain's CDR3 is CASNPTQGGQPQHF. The CDR3 DNA reads TGTGCCAGCAATCCTACCCAGGGAGGTCAGCCCCAGCATTTT.

The chain carries TRBV11-3 and TRBJ2-1; D is possibly TRBD2 (5 bases). The length of the CDR3 is 14 residues. Germline V gene sequence: CDR1 SGHNT, CDR2 YENEEA. Trimming left V 3 bases short and J 5 bases short, with 11 bases between. This chain's CDR3 is CASSLSGYDNEQFF. CDR3 DNA: TGTGCCAGCAGCTTGAGCGGTTACGACAATGAGCAGTTCTTC.

CDR3 loop: CASSLTGIRNEQYF. The CDR3 coding sequence is TGCGCCAGCAGTCTGACAGGGATTAGAAACGAGCAGTACTTC. The chain links TRBV5-1 to TRBJ2-7; TRBD1 agrees at 7 bases. The length of the CDR3 is 14 residues. Germline V gives CDR1 SGHRS, CDR2 YFSETQ. With V trimmed by 5 bases and J by 5 bases, 10 bases remained unmatched.

V usage is TRBV19 and J usage is TRBJ2-7; 8 positions match TRBD1. CDR3 length: 14 residues. V lost 6 bases, J lost 0 bases, and 4 bases stayed unmatched. The germline gives CDR1 LNHDA, CDR2 SQIVND (reference sequence). This CDR3 is CASSAGGASYEQYF. The CDR3 nucleotides are TGTGCCAGTAGCGCAGGGGGCGCCTCCTACGAGCAGTACTTC. Together with reference TRBV19 and TRBJ2-7, the CDR3 gives the full variable domain: DGGITQSPKYLFRKEGQNVTLSCEQNLNHDAMYWYRQDPGQGLRLIYYSQIVNDFQKGDIAEGYSVSREKKESFPLTVTSAQKNPTAFYLCASSAGGASYEQYFGPGTRLTVT.

The V call is TRBV6-6, the J call TRBJ1-2; D is unresolved. The germline gives CDR1 MNHNY, CDR2 SVGAGI (reference sequence). Trimming took 7 bases from V and 0 from J, leaving 6 bases between them. CDR3 size: 12 residues. The CDR3 sequence is CASTGANYGYTF. CDR3 coding DNA: TGTGCCAGCACCGGTGCTAACTATGGCTACACCTTC.

The rearrangement joins TRBV2 to TRBJ1-2; possible D gene TRBD1, 5 bases. Germline CDR1 reads SNHLY; CDR2 reads FYNNEI. V dropped 4 bases and J dropped 4 bases, with 10 bases sitting between them. This CDR3 region has 13 residues. In DNA, the CDR3 is TGTGCCAGCAGTGGTCAGGACACCTATGGCTACACCTTC. Residues: CASSGQDTYGYTF.

This chain joins TRBV30 and TRBJ2-2, with no clear D. This CDR3 has 12 residues. The V gene lost 3 bases and the J gene lost 2 bases, with 4 bases spanning the gap. Germline V gene sequence: CDR1 GTSNPN, CDR2 SVGIG (reference sequence). The chain's CDR3 is CAWRLNTGELFF. CDR3 coding DNA: TGTGCCTGGAGACTAAACACCGGGGAGCTGTTTTTT.

V gene TRBV11-3 combines with J gene TRBJ1-4; 8 nucleotides match TRBD1. The CDR3 has 15 residues. J lost 7 bases, V lost 5 bases, and 9 bases had no gene match. CDR1 is SGHNT and CDR2 is YENEEA in the germline V gene. CDR3 sequence (DNA): TGTGCCAGCAGCCCCCGACCCGACAGGGGTGAAAAACTGTTTTTT. Encoded protein: CASSPRPDRGEKLFF.

The V and J genes are TRBV25-1 and TRBJ2-7; no firm D call. V was cut by 5 bases and J by 5 bases, with 13 bases left in between. The CDR3 is 13 amino acids. Germline loops: CDR1 MGHDK, CDR2 SYGVNS. The CDR3 DNA reads as TGTGCCAGCAGTAATGCCGGTGTCCACGAGCAGTACTTC. Amino acids: CASSNAGVHEQYF.

The V call is TRBV7-8, the J call TRBJ1-2; D unresolved. The CDR3 is 15 residues long. Germline CDR1 and CDR2: SGHVS and FQNEAQ. Trimming took off 4 bases at V and 0 bases at J, with 12 bases between the two ends. The CDR3 nucleotides read TGTGCCAGCAGCTCCTGGCAGGTTTCTAACTATGGCTACACCTTC. Translating gives CASSSWQVSNYGYTF.

The V gene is TRBV7-2, the J gene TRBJ2-1; D remains unclear. This CDR3 has 13 amino acids. The germline gives CDR1 SGHTA, CDR2 FQGNSA. The ends were cut back, 3 bases at V and 9 bases at J, with 12 bases in the middle. CDR3 protein: CASSLVREAEQFF. As DNA, the CDR3 is TGTGCCAGCAGCTTGGTCCGAGAGGCTGAGCAGTTCTTC.

The gene calls are TRBV5-6 and TRBJ2-6; no firm D call. Germline lookup yields CDR1 SGHDT and CDR2 YYEEEE. The CDR3 spans 13 residues. Trimming removed 4 bases at V and 4 bases at J, with 6 bases between. The CDR3 reads CASSRRGANVLTF. Written as DNA, the CDR3 is TGTGCCAGCAGCAGGCGGGGGGCCAACGTCCTGACTTTC.

The chain recombines TRBV6-1 with TRBJ1-4, with D unresolved. Germline assignment: CDR1 MNHNS and CDR2 SASEGT. The V end was cut by 3 bases, the J end by 0 bases, with 8 bases between. This CDR3 spans 15 amino acids. The CDR3 spells CASSEIEATNEKLFF. CDR3 DNA sequence: TGTGCCAGCAGTGAGATAGAGGCAACTAATGAAAAACTGTTTTTT.